The clone carrying this T cell receptor (beta chain) is a singleton in its sample. What it binds is unknown. A much larger clone lies a single base off, so this may be a read error. TCRdb redid the calling of the reads with MiXCR, one entry per CDR3 protein. The table has 550,000 to 850,000 distinct CDR3 sequences, roughly 36% seen once. The sample is drawn from a study of T cell repertoires in cytomegalovirus infection. Overall study context: Selected CMV epitopes included recently identified HLA-C-restricted ones as well as well-studied HLA-B-restricted ones.

The CDR3 runs 13 residues. The ends were cut back, 9 bases at V and 2 bases at J, with 14 bases in the middle. Looked up from germline, CDR1 is SGHTA and CDR2 is FQGNSA. Overall study findings and caveats: Cumulative public TCR beta family frequency identified carriers of CMV plus the relevant HLA. HLA-C-restricted CMV-specific TCR beta clonotypes were dominant in the ex vivo response.

The TCR was taken from a human donor in good health (CMV status not recorded). Some clones in this sample may be carry-over from other donors' samples. The chain recombines TRBV7-2 with TRBJ2-7; the D gene is possibly TRBD2 (7 bases). This specimen was cultured PBMCs, taken from culture after CMV antigen stimulation. CDR3 DNA: TGTGCCAGGAGTTCCGGGGGGCCCTACGAGCAGTACTTC. Translating gives CARSSGGPYEQYF.